The T cell receptor (beta chain) described here comes from a study of blood T cell repertoires in COVID-19. The overall study: PBMCs, B-cell-depleted T cells, or T cells were the source of the cDNA or gDNA that made up the material.

Residents of 20 to 25 US areas, aged about 18 to 100 years, made up the participants. Original handling: For nucleated cells, counts were estimated from reference gene primer amplification. Here immunoSEQ multiplex PCR was the method, and the copy in TCRdb shows in-frame clones only, minus some. The V and J calls and clone size are taken from that table; D and trimming were inferred from the DNA. Of hundreds of thousands of clones listed, roughly 88% are singletons. The length of the CDR3 is 15 residues. CDR1 MNHNS and CDR2 SASEGT come from the germline V gene. The J segment lost 3 bases and the V segment lost 3 bases, leaving 6 bases of the junction unmatched.

Sequenced input: PBMCs or T cells enriched from blood (not recorded which). This TCR derives from a woman in her forties with acute COVID-19. This chain connects TRBV6-1 to TRBJ1-1, with TRBD1 identical over 8 bases. Here the CDR3 DNA reads TGTGCCAGCAGTGAGCTTACAGGGGGTTACACTGAAGCTTTCTTT. Residues: CASSELTGGYTEAFF.